The following is a T cell receptor beta chain sequence with its context. Its antigen is not identified. Treatment indicated: some 20 received Ad26.COV2.S at low or high dose, single or two shots; about 5 received placebo; per-sample allocation not given. Material that was analyzed had been drawn on day 63 after the first vaccine or placebo injection. The sample came from a Boston adult aged 18-55 years. Trimming took off 6 bases at V and 8 bases at J, with 16 bases between the two ends. From germline, CDR1 is LNHDA and CDR2 SQIVND (reference sequence). CDR3 length equals 14 residues. This specimen comes from a study of Ad26.COV2.S vaccination and SARS-CoV-2 variants. In the study overall: The donor was enrolled in the Ad26.COV2.S arm of the COV1001 trial. Ad26.COV2.S, an intramuscular injection, was given once or twice 56 days apart. Study-wide points: The authors reported substantial breadth in spike-specific CD8+ and CD4+ T cell responses after vaccination.

The repertoire was sequenced with immunoSEQ multiplex PCR; TCRdb's copy has only in-frame clones and lacks some. The sample yields some 350,000 clones, roughly 81% seen once. The specimen was peripheral blood, collected in a trial of Ad26.COV2.S vaccine versus placebo. The rearrangement joins TRBV19 to TRBJ1-4; perhaps TRBD1 as D (5 bases). The receptor was isolated from a person between 18 and 65 years old who received the Ad26.COV2.S COVID-19 vaccine or a placebo. This CDR3 reads CASSYRAREEKLFF. The CDR3 DNA is TGTGCCAGTAGCTACCGGGCCAGGGAGGAAAAACTGTTTTTT.